These 20 T cell receptor beta chains were sequenced from one sample in a study of T cell responses to AZD1222 COVID-19 vaccine. TCRdb's copy holds only in-frame clones and misses some; the assay was immunoSEQ multiplex PCR. The repertoire includes about 100,000 clones, around 92% of them detected once, and 6.6% sits in the top ten. The sample consisted of peripheral blood, taken on day 0 of AZD1222 vaccination. These receptors were obtained from an adult in good health.

The J gene is TRBJ2-7, the V gene TRBV5-4; TRBD2 might be the D (6 bases). Trimming left V 5 bases short and J 2 bases short, with 14 bases between. The CDR3 runs to 14 residues. Germline assignment: CDR1 SGHNT and CDR2 YYREEE (reference sequence). Here the CDR3 reads CASRPAGGTYEQYF. In DNA form, the CDR3 reads TGTGCCAGCAGGCCGGCCGGGGGAACCTACGAGCAGTACTTC.

The gene calls are TRBV25-1 and TRBJ2-3, with TRBD2 as a possible D gene (6 bases). The CDR3 consists of 15 residues. Deletions cut 2 bases from V and 2 bases from J, with 11 bases between. CDR1 and CDR2 (germline): MGHDK, SYGVNS. CDR3 bases: TGTGCCAGCAGTGAAATGCGGGACCTCACAGATACGCAGTATTTT. This codes for CASSEMRDLTDTQYF.

The rearrangement links TRBV6-5 to TRBJ2-7, with TRBD2 identical over 11 bases. The CDR3 consists of 14 residues. Germline trimming cut 4 bases from V and 3 bases from J; bases unmatched to any gene: 2. Germline CDR1 reads MNHEY; CDR2 reads SVGAGI. The CDR3 reads CASSLGLADYEQYF. For the CDR3, the DNA is TGTGCCAGCAGTTTGGGACTAGCGGACTACGAGCAGTACTTC.

The V call is TRBV29-1, the J call TRBJ1-1; weak D call: TRBD1 (5 bases). Germline V lookup: CDR1 SQVTM, CDR2 ANQGSEA. The V gene lost 4 bases and the J gene lost 4 bases, with 7 bases spanning the gap. CDR3 length: 11 residues. The CDR3 DNA reads TGCAGCGTTGGGGGCCTCACTGAAGCTTTCTTT. Its translation is CSVGGLTEAFF.

This chain connects TRBV18 to TRBJ1-1, with D perhaps TRBD1 (5 bases). Germline V gene data show CDR1 as KGHSH and CDR2 as LQKENI. Trimming stripped 6 bases from V and 1 base from J, with 9 bases between. This CDR3 has 13 amino acids. The CDR3 nucleotides are TGTGCCAGCTCCCTCGGACAGAACACTGAAGCTTTCTTT. Its protein is CASSLGQNTEAFF.

The chain recombines TRBV10-3 with TRBJ1-6; 7 positions match TRBD1. The length of the CDR3 is 15 residues. V shed 6 bases, J shed 0 bases, and the junction held 2 bases outside the gene matches. Germline V gene sequence: CDR1 ENHRY, CDR2 SYGVKD. The CDR3 DNA sequence: TGTGCCATCAGAGACAGGGCCTCCTATAATTCACCCCTCCACTTT. It specifies CAIRDRASYNSPLHF.

V is TRBV7-2 and J is TRBJ2-1, with a tentative D call TRBD2 (6 bases). The germline V gene encodes CDR1 SGHTA and CDR2 FQGNSA. The CDR3 spans 14 residues. Between the trimmed V and J ends, which lost 0 bases and 8 bases, there was a span of 11 bases. CDR3 nucleotides: TGTGCCAGCAGCTTAGCGGTCCCGGGGGATGAGCAGTTCTTC. Residues: CASSLAVPGDEQFF.

This chain connects TRBV6-2 or TRBV6-3 to TRBJ2-1; TRBD2 matches at 7 bases. CDR1 MNHEY and CDR2 SVGEGT come from the germline V gene. This CDR3 is 15 amino acids long. Germline trimming cut 2 bases from V and 2 bases from J; bases unmatched to any gene: 3. CDR3 in amino acids: CASSYRREAYNEQFF. The CDR3 bases are TGTGCCAGCAGTTACAGACGGGAGGCCTACAATGAGCAGTTCTTC.

This chain connects TRBV4-3 to TRBJ2-7; a possible D gene is TRBD2 (5 bases). This CDR3 region has 16 residues. Trimming stripped 0 bases from V and 4 bases from J, with 16 bases between. Per the germline V gene, CDR1 is LGHNA and CDR2 is YSLEER. For the CDR3, the DNA is TGCGCCAGCAGCCAAGATATCGCCAGCCCGGGGTACGAGCAGTACTTC. Protein product: CASSQDIASPGYEQYF.

The V and J genes are TRBV27 and TRBJ1-3; possible D gene TRBD1, 5 bases. Germline CDR1 is MNHEY and CDR2 is SMNVEV (reference sequence). V was pared by 8 bases and J by 2 bases, with 13 bases between. The CDR3 extends over 14 amino acids. CDR3 amino acids: CASGGIGPGNTIYF. The CDR3 coding sequence is TGTGCCAGCGGGGGTATTGGACCTGGAAACACCATATATTTT.

This clone showed up just a few times. The CDR3 bases are TGTGCCAGCAGCGCGGGACAGACAAGACCCCTCCACTTT. Its translation is CASSAGQTRPLHF. This chain links TRBV9 with TRBJ1-6, with TRBD1 matching over 7 bases. J lost 12 bases, V lost 3 bases, and 6 bases had no gene match. Looked up from germline, CDR1 is SGDLS and CDR2 is YYNGEE. The CDR3 consists of 13 residues.

This chain joins TRBV4-1 and TRBJ1-5; a weak D match, TRBD1 (5 bases). From germline, CDR1 is MGHRA and CDR2 YSYEKL. V was trimmed by 1 base and J by 3 bases, leaving 7 bases between them. The CDR3 loop spans 14 amino acids. The DNA of the CDR3 is TGCGCCAGCAGCCAAGGGACAAACAATCAGCCCCAGCATTTT. This translates into CASSQGTNNQPQHF.

This chain joins TRBV24-1 and TRBJ2-1; D uncertain. The CDR3 covers 12 residues. Trimming removed 3 bases at V and 9 bases at J, with 8 bases between. Looked up from germline, CDR1 is KGHDR and CDR2 is SFDVKD. The CDR3 protein is CATSDHVAEQFF. Written as DNA, the CDR3 is TGTGCCACCAGTGATCACGTGGCTGAGCAGTTCTTC.

The chain couples TRBV6-5 to TRBJ2-3; D unresolved. This CDR3 region has 13 residues. CDR1 and CDR2 (germline): MNHEY, SVGAGI. The V and J ends lost 0 bases and 9 bases respectively, with 10 bases between them. This CDR3 is CASSYSVGSTQYF. The CDR3 nucleotides are TGTGCCAGCAGTTACTCGGTGGGTTCGACGCAGTATTTT.

The chain has TRBV9 and TRBJ2-5, with D maybe TRBD1 (6 bases). The CDR3 runs to 15 residues. Germline values: CDR1 SGDLS, CDR2 YYNGEE. With 2 bases removed from V and 1 base from J, the gap between germline ends came to 12 bases. For the CDR3, the DNA is TGTGCCAGCAGCGTCATGGCAGGGGCCCAAGAGACCCAGTACTTC. Protein sequence: CASSVMAGAQETQYF.

This sequence joins TRBV19 and TRBJ1-2; TRBD1 agrees at 7 bases. J lost 4 bases, V lost 4 bases, and 6 bases had no gene match. Germline assignment: CDR1 LNHDA and CDR2 SQIVND (reference sequence). The CDR3 extends over 14 amino acids. The chain's CDR3 is CASSTGTDFYGYTF. The CDR3 DNA reads TGTGCCAGTAGTACCGGGACAGACTTCTATGGCTACACCTTC. Drawing the rest from reference TRBV19 and TRBJ1-2, the complete variable domain is DGGITQSPKYLFRKEGQNVTLSCEQNLNHDAMYWYRQDPGQGLRLIYYSQIVNDFQKGDIAEGYSVSREKKESFPLTVTSAQKNPTAFYLCASSTGTDFYGYTFGSGTRLTVV.

The V call is TRBV27, the J call TRBJ1-2; possibly TRBD1 for D (6 bases). Trimming removed 5 bases from V and 2 bases from J, with 9 bases in between. The CDR3 has 13 amino acids. The germline gives CDR1 MNHEY, CDR2 SMNVEV (reference sequence). CDR3 amino acids: CASSPQGNYGYTF. CDR3 coding DNA: TGTGCCAGCAGTCCTCAGGGGAACTATGGCTACACCTTC.

The chain joins TRBV11-1 to TRBJ2-1; 11 nucleotides agree with TRBD1. The V gene's germline CDR1 is SGHAT and CDR2 FQDESV (reference sequence). Trimming cost V 6 bases and J 6 bases; bases outside gene matches: 10. The CDR3 runs to 16 residues. The CDR3 region has the DNA TGTGCCAGCAGTCGACCCGGGACAGGGGGTCGCAATGAGCAGTTCTTC. Translating gives CASSRPGTGGRNEQFF.

The V and J genes are TRBV2 and TRBJ1-1; D unclear. Germline CDR1 reads SNHLY; CDR2 reads FYNNEI. V shed 4 bases and J shed 11 bases, with 11 bases lying between them. This CDR3 is 11 amino acids long. The CDR3 bases are TGTGCCAGCAGTGGGGTGGGGTCGGCTTTCTTT. Amino acid sequence: CASSGVGSAFF.

The chain is built from TRBV12-5 and TRBJ1-2; TRBD1 matches 7 bases. CDR1 and CDR2 (germline): LGHNT, FRNRAP. The CDR3 has 16 residues. Trimming at V came to 0 bases and at J to 7 bases, leaving 11 bases not matched to a gene. CDR3 amino acids: CASGLVGMTGWSGYTF. DNA for the CDR3: TGTGCTAGTGGTTTGGTTGGGATGACAGGGTGGAGTGGCTACACCTTC.